The 3 T cell receptor beta chains in this list originate from one sample, sequenced in a study of patients and donors after allogeneic stem cell transplantation. Using its own MiXCR run on the RT-PCR reads, TCRdb lists one record per CDR3 protein. The profile covers under 200,000 distinct CDR3 sequences, with about 30% appearing a single time and under 3.5% taken by the ten largest. The specimen sequenced was blood, either unsorted or a sorted T cell fraction (not recorded which). All receptors derive from a human donor who was either an allogeneic HSCT recipient or a stem cell or donor lymphocyte infusion donor (not recorded which). It is not recorded whose cells these are; they may come from a transplant donor.

This clonotype was found a few times. The gene calls are TRBV10-3 and TRBJ1-5, with 9 bases identical to TRBD1. The CDR3 consists of 14 residues. V shed 5 bases and J 6 bases; nucleotides not matched to a gene: 5. The germline gives CDR1 ENHRY, CDR2 SYGVKD. For the CDR3, the DNA is TGTGCCATCAGTCCCGGGACAGGGCGTCAGCCCCAGCATTTT. It encodes CAISPGTGRQPQHF.

This clonotype was seen a handful of times. The rearrangement joins TRBV27 to TRBJ2-7; 9 bases are a match to TRBD2. The CDR3 has 15 amino acids. J was trimmed by 3 bases and V by 3 bases; bases with no gene match: 6. Germline CDR1 MNHEY, CDR2 SMNVEV (reference sequence). This CDR3 reads CASSFGLAGIYEQYF. CDR3 in DNA: TGTGCCAGCAGTTTTGGGCTAGCGGGAATCTACGAGCAGTACTTC.

The V and J genes are TRBV30 and TRBJ1-2; no definite D call. The ends were cut back, 0 bases at V and 5 bases at J, with 10 bases in the middle. The CDR3 runs to 13 residues. The V gene's germline CDR1 is GTSNPN and CDR2 SVGIG (reference sequence). The CDR3 coding sequence is TGTGCCTGGAGTGTATTGAGTTGGTATGGCTACACCTTC. It yields the protein CAWSVLSWYGYTF.